This T cell receptor (beta chain) originates from a study of cytomegalovirus exposure and HLA in healthy donors. Study-level findings and limits: The study labeled 150 to 200 TCR beta chains cytomegalovirus-associated. Testing in vitro showed a few CMV-associated chains specific for CMV antigens. In a later analysis, TCR association rates varied by HLA locus: DRB1 most, HLA-C fewest.

In the case of this clone: Its antigen is unidentified.

The PCR was carried out with 60 Vbeta primers and 13 Jbeta primers. Assay: immunoSEQ multiplex PCR; the TCRdb copy retains only in-frame clones and omits some. This table holds about 160,000 clones, around 80% found once. The origin of this receptor is a male donor in good health and CMV-seropositive. Sequenced input: PBMCs.

CDR3: CAWGRLPSSYEQYF. The CDR3 bases are TGTGCCTGGGGCAGGTTACCGAGCTCCTACGAGCAGTACTTC. The chain has TRBV30 and TRBJ2-7; D call uncertain. The germline V gene has CDR1 GTSNPN and CDR2 SVGIG (reference sequence). Trimming cost V 5 bases and J 0 bases, with 14 bases left between them. This CDR3 region has 14 residues.